One and the same sample provided the 2 T cell receptor beta chains below, sequenced in a study of vaccination and CD4 T cells after COVID-19. Their antigens are not known. As to treatment: roughly 10-day PBMC culture with coronavirus spike peptide pools or control peptides (ViraFEST assay). An Oncomine TCR Beta short-read assay was used to sequence the DNA from cultured CD4+ T cells. TCRdb ran MiXCR on the PCR reads and lists one entry per CDR3 protein. The data contain 11,000 to 15,000 distinct CDR3 sequences, roughly 20% of them singletons. Sequenced: cultured CD4+ T cells from blood. These TCRs come from a human donor with COVID-19.

The V and J genes are TRBV5-4 and TRBJ2-7; no clear D. The germline V gene has CDR1 SGHNT and CDR2 YYREEE (reference sequence). V was trimmed by 4 bases and J by 0 bases, leaving 17 bases between them. This CDR3 comprises 16 residues. CDR3: CASSRGLERSSYEQYF. The CDR3 nucleotides read TGTGCCAGCAGCCGAGGATTGGAAAGGAGCTCCTACGAGCAGTACTTC.

The DNA for the CDR3 is TGCAGTGCTGGGGACCCGGGAGAGACCCAGTACTTC. It codes for CSAGDPGETQYF. V gene TRBV20-1 combines with J gene TRBJ2-5; D might be TRBD1 or TRBD2, each matching 5 bases. Per the germline V gene, CDR1 is DFQATT and CDR2 is SNEGSKA (reference sequence). The CDR3 loop spans 12 amino acids. V was cut by 5 bases and J by 4 bases, with 11 bases left in between.